What follows describes a single TCR beta chain. Its target is not known. Primers for the PCR totalled 60 Vbeta and 13 Jbeta. TCRdb's table, derived via immunoSEQ multiplex PCR, lists solely in-frame clones and lacks some. Of about 150,000 clones in the sample, about 68% are singletons; the top ten hold roughly 1.4%. The donors gave bone marrow, and they were healthy. The source of the sample is a study of cytomegalovirus exposure and HLA in healthy donors. Overall study results and limits: The productive fraction for most TCR beta V segments was about 87% or about 30% in an earlier analysis. Analysis was performed later, and it showed HLA-associated TCR beta chains to be more clonally expanded than equally common others. Among the most significant clusters, several appeared linked to common viral pathogens in a later analysis.

The CDR3 has 14 residues. The germline V and J ends were trimmed by 8 bases and 1 base, with 14 bases remaining between them. Germline lookup yields CDR1 LGHNA and CDR2 YSLEER. The chain carries TRBV4-3 and TRBJ2-5; D is undetermined. Material: PBMCs. This sequence was found in a young man in good health and CMV-seronegative. The CDR3 region is CASFKAAVQETQYF. The CDR3 DNA reads TGCGCCAGCTTCAAGGCGGCAGTCCAAGAGACCCAGTACTTC.